The clone carrying this T cell receptor (beta chain) occurred many times. Its antigen is currently unknown. The data are from a study of CD8 T cells in ankylosing spondylitis. Study-wide results and limits: In ankylosing spondylitis blood, a motif of seven or eight highly homologous TCR beta variants appeared characteristic. CD8+ by phenotype, disease-linked clones were relatively rare in peripheral blood. There was reportedly significant enrichment of clones that were disease-linked in matched ankylosing spondylitis synovial fluid.

CDR1 is MGHRA and CDR2 is YSYEKL in the germline V gene. This CDR3 region has 15 residues. The ends were cut back, 1 base at V and 2 bases at J, with 12 bases in the middle. A quantitative 5'-RACE method, one with molecular barcodes, was used to make TCR beta libraries. A single record per CDR3 protein comes from TCRdb applying MiXCR to the 5' RACE reads. This sample has approximately 300,000 distinct CDR3 sequences, with roughly 8% found just once. The TCR sequence derives from a male donor with ankylosing spondylitis. The sequenced sample consisted of blood, either unsorted or a sorted T cell fraction (not recorded which). The chain recombines TRBV4-1 with TRBJ2-7; D is unresolved. CDR3 coding DNA: TGCGCCAGCAGCCAAGGAGGAACTCAGACCTACGAGCAGTACTTC. Amino acid sequence: CASSQGGTQTYEQYF.